These 28 T cell receptor beta chains originate from one sample sequenced in a study of blood T cell repertoires in COVID-19. The assay was immunoSEQ multiplex PCR, and TCRdb's table has in-frame clones only and misses some. The sample yields about 200,000 clones, less than 95% seen once. Sequenced input: peripheral blood. The receptors were gathered from a man under 40 with COVID-19, enrolled during active disease.

In this sample, this clone turned up once. V is TRBV6-5 and J is TRBJ1-1, with D possibly being TRBD1 (5 bases). V lost 7 bases and J lost 1, with 10 bases in between. Germline V gene data show CDR1 as MNHEY and CDR2 as SVGAGI. This CDR3 contains 13 residues. The CDR3 protein is CASTRQQNTEAFF. The DNA for the CDR3 is TGTGCCAGCACGCGACAGCAGAACACTGAAGCTTTCTTT.

This chain connects TRBV5-1 to TRBJ1-1; D uncertain. Germline CDR1 and CDR2: SGHRS and YFSETQ. Trimming left V 0 bases short and J 4 bases short, with 13 bases between. The CDR3 consists of 15 residues. The CDR3 DNA sequence: TGCGCCAGCAGCTTGGCCTCGGGGAGCGGCACTGAAGCTTTCTTT. It is translated as CASSLASGSGTEAFF.

V and J are TRBV5-4 and TRBJ2-7; 8 nucleotides agree with TRBD2. Germline values: CDR1 SGHNT, CDR2 YYREEE (reference sequence). CDR3 length: 16 residues. The V segment lost 6 bases and the J segment 7 bases; nucleotides outside the gene matches: 18. The CDR3 sequence: CASTQIGGPPGGEQYF. CDR3 DNA: TGTGCCAGCACCCAAATCGGAGGACCGCCGGGAGGGGAGCAGTACTTC.

This chain links TRBV23-1 with TRBJ1-3; TRBD1 matches 10 bases. TRBV23-1 is an ORF; its function is uncertain. Losses at the gene ends were 0 bases for V and 4 bases for J; bases not matched to a gene: 3. CDR3 length equals 16 residues. CDR3 region: CASSQSGTGDGNTIYF. DNA for the CDR3: TGCGCCAGCAGTCAATCCGGGACAGGGGACGGAAACACCATATATTTT.

The chain has TRBV5-1 and TRBJ1-1, with 7 positions matching TRBD1. This CDR3 has 14 residues. The J segment lost 5 bases and the V segment lost 0 bases, leaving 4 bases of the junction unmatched. Germline V lookup: CDR1 SGHRS, CDR2 YFSETQ. The CDR3 spells CASSLASGGTEAFF. CDR3 nucleotide sequence: TGCGCCAGCAGCTTGGCTTCAGGGGGTACTGAAGCTTTCTTT.

The chain is built from TRBV6-5 and TRBJ1-1; D may be TRBD1 (5 bases). This CDR3 is 13 amino acids long. Germline-derived CDR1 and CDR2 are MNHEY and SVGAGI. V was cut by 7 bases and J by 4 bases, with 13 bases left in between. CDR3: CASTLSQGTEAFF. The CDR3, as DNA: TGTGCCAGCACTTTAAGCCAGGGCACTGAAGCTTTCTTT.

V usage is TRBV5-1 and J usage is TRBJ1-4, with 7 nucleotides matching TRBD1. Germline V gene sequence: CDR1 SGHRS, CDR2 YFSETQ. The CDR3 covers 15 residues. With 4 bases clipped from V and 4 bases from J, the junction kept 7 bases outside the gene matches. The CDR3 reads CASSPDRAVNEKLFF. Here the CDR3 DNA reads TGCGCCAGCAGCCCCGACAGGGCCGTTAATGAAAAACTGTTTTTT.

This clone was seen only once. The chain combines TRBV5-1 with TRBJ2-7; the D gene is possibly TRBD1 (6 bases). The CDR3 length is 16 residues. The germline CDR1 and CDR2 sequences are SGHRS and YFSETQ. V lost 0 bases to trimming and J lost 0 bases, with 13 bases between them. The CDR3 region is CASSLAEGVTSYEQYF. DNA for the CDR3: TGCGCCAGCAGCTTGGCCGAGGGGGTCACCTCCTACGAGCAGTACTTC.

The chain employs TRBV19 and TRBJ2-5, with 8 bases lining up with TRBD2. This CDR3 has 14 amino acids. V lost 6 bases, J lost 5 bases, and 8 bases stayed unmatched. From germline, CDR1 is LNHDA and CDR2 SQIVND (reference sequence). The CDR3 bases are TGTGCCAGTAGCCCGGGGGGGTTCCGGGAGACCCAGTACTTC. Translated: CASSPGGFRETQYF. Complete variable domain (other parts from reference TRBV19 and TRBJ2-5): DGGITQSPKYLFRKEGQNVTLSCEQNLNHDAMYWYRQDPGQGLRLIYYSQIVNDFQKGDIAEGYSVSREKKESFPLTVTSAQKNPTAFYLCASSPGGFRETQYFGPGTRLLVL.

V gene TRBV27 combines with J gene TRBJ1-1; possible D gene TRBD1, 6 bases. CDR1 MNHEY and CDR2 SMNVEV come from the germline V gene (reference sequence). CDR3 length equals 12 residues. V was clipped by 2 bases and J by 8 bases, with 9 bases between them. CDR3 protein: CASSLPGQEAFF. Here the CDR3 DNA reads TGTGCCAGCAGTTTACCCGGACAGGAAGCTTTCTTT.

The chain combines TRBV30 with TRBJ2-5, with D possibly matching TRBD1 (5 bases). The germline V and J ends were trimmed by 0 bases and 5 bases, with 10 bases remaining between them. CDR1 and CDR2 from the germline V gene are GTSNPN and SVGIG (reference sequence). The CDR3 covers 13 residues. CDR3 region: CAWSVQGWETQYF. The CDR3 coding sequence is TGTGCCTGGAGTGTCCAGGGATGGGAGACCCAGTACTTC. The variable domain in full, completed from reference TRBV30 and TRBJ2-5, reads SQTIHQWPATLVQPVGSPLSLECTVEGTSNPNLYWYRQAAGRGLQLLFYSVGIGQISSEVPQNLSASRPQDRQFILSSKKLLLSDSGFYLCAWSVQGWETQYFGPGTRLLVL.

CDR3 sequence reads: CASKPQDNEQFF. The CDR3 DNA is TGTGCCAGCAAACCCCAGGACAATGAGCAGTTCTTC. The V gene is TRBV2, the J gene TRBJ2-1; the D is unclear. V was trimmed by 7 bases and J by 5 bases, leaving 9 bases between them. The CDR3 spans 12 residues. Germline V gene sequence: CDR1 SNHLY, CDR2 FYNNEI.

This chain joins TRBV5-1 and TRBJ2-7, with D perhaps matching TRBD1 (5 bases). Germline loops: CDR1 SGHRS, CDR2 YFSETQ. Trimming left V 4 bases short and J 3 bases short, with 8 bases between. The CDR3 sequence is 12 residues long. CDR3 in amino acids: CASSTGHYEQYF. The CDR3 DNA reads as TGCGCCAGCAGCACCGGACACTACGAGCAGTACTTC.

The V call is TRBV30, the J call TRBJ1-2; D perhaps matches TRBD1 (5 bases). Trimming removed 2 bases at V and 5 bases at J, with 15 bases between. CDR3 length: 14 amino acids. Germline CDR1 and CDR2: GTSNPN and SVGIG (reference sequence). The CDR3 region has the DNA TGTGCCTGGAGTTTCGTCAGGGTAGGGTATGGCTACACCTTC. It encodes CAWSFVRVGYGYTF.

The V gene is TRBV18, the J gene TRBJ2-7; the D is unclear. Per germline, CDR1 KGHSH and CDR2 LQKENI. The ends were cut back, 4 bases at V and 2 bases at J, with 6 bases in the middle. The CDR3 has 12 amino acids. The CDR3 DNA reads as TGTGCCAGCTCACTACCTACCTACGAGCAGTACTTC. This codes for CASSLPTYEQYF.

The chain recombines TRBV7-2 with TRBJ2-1, with TRBD2 identical over 12 bases. The CDR3 loop spans 16 amino acids. Germline V gene sequence: CDR1 SGHTA, CDR2 FQGNSA. J was trimmed by 5 bases and V by 5 bases; bases with no gene match: 7. CDR3 in amino acids: CASSHGTSGPDNEQFF. CDR3 in DNA: TGTGCCAGCAGCCATGGGACTAGCGGGCCCGACAATGAGCAGTTCTTC.

The V gene is TRBV6-5, the J gene TRBJ1-3, with D unclear. Germline CDR1 MNHEY, CDR2 SVGAGI. Trimming took 7 bases from V and 0 from J, leaving 13 bases between them. The CDR3 extends over 15 amino acids. The CDR3 DNA is TGTGCCAGCAATACAGACACCTACTCTGGAAACACCATATATTTT. The encoded protein is CASNTDTYSGNTIYF.

V is TRBV2 and J is TRBJ1-3; D may be TRBD1 (5 bases). The CDR3 sequence is 14 residues long. Per germline, CDR1 SNHLY and CDR2 FYNNEI. V was pared by 5 bases and J by 0 bases, with 8 bases between. CDR3: CASSSGDSGNTIYF. CDR3 bases: TGTGCCAGCAGTTCGGGGGACTCTGGAAACACCATATATTTT.

A note on this clone: The junction departs from the called germline gene at one end, perhaps through a read error. This chain uses TRBV6-5 with TRBJ1-2, with D hard to call. Germline assignment: CDR1 MNHEY and CDR2 SVGAGI. The CDR3 sequence is 14 residues long. This CDR3 is CASNYLSQRDGYTF. As DNA, the CDR3 is TGTGCCAGCAATTACCTATCCCAGAGGGATGGCTACACCTTC.

The chain couples TRBV2 to TRBJ1-2; 8 bases are a match to TRBD1. Trimming at V came to 4 bases and at J to 4 bases, leaving 11 bases not matched to a gene. The CDR3 length is 16 residues. Germline-derived CDR1 and CDR2 are SNHLY and FYNNEI. CDR3 coding DNA: TGTGCCAGCAGTGGCCCGGGACAGGAGGGACCCTATGGCTACACCTTC. It codes for CASSGPGQEGPYGYTF.

The chain carries TRBV5-1 and TRBJ1-2, with a possible D match to TRBD1 (5 bases). Germline V gene data show CDR1 as SGHRS and CDR2 as YFSETQ. This CDR3 spans 12 amino acids. Between the trimmed V and J ends, which lost 5 bases and 6 bases, there was a span of 11 bases. The CDR3 here is CASRRDSDGYTF. DNA for the CDR3: TGCGCCAGCAGACGGGACTCTGATGGCTACACCTTC. Filled out from reference TRBV5-1 and TRBJ1-2, the complete variable domain reads KAGVTQTPRYLIKTRGQQVTLSCSPISGHRSVSWYQQTPGQGLQFLFEYFSETQRNKGNFPGRFSGRQFSNSRSEMNVSTLELGDSALYLCASRRDSDGYTFGSGTRLTVV.

About this clone: The same CDR3 is also encoded by other DNA sequences in this sample. The rearrangement joins TRBV3-1 (or the pseudogene TRBV3-2) to TRBJ1-6; D not certain. Trimming removed 2 bases from V and 6 bases from J, with 8 bases in between. CDR1 and CDR2 from the germline V gene are LGHDT and YNNKEL (reference sequence). CDR3 size: 14 residues. CDR3 nucleotides: TGTGCCAGCAGCCAAACCGGGATTAATTCACCCCTCCACTTT. It specifies CASSQTGINSPLHF.

The chain employs TRBV11-3 and TRBJ2-1; D unclear. Germline CDR1 SGHNT, CDR2 YENEEA. This CDR3 comprises 16 residues. Trimming removed 4 bases at V and 4 bases at J, with 17 bases between. The CDR3 reads CASSSFSGVGYNEQFF. The CDR3 DNA follows: TGTGCCAGCAGCTCCTTTTCAGGTGTGGGTTACAATGAGCAGTTCTTC.

The J gene is TRBJ1-6, the V gene TRBV5-1; 7 nucleotides line up with TRBD1. CDR3 length equals 13 residues. Looked up from germline, CDR1 is SGHRS and CDR2 is YFSETQ. With 5 bases clipped from V and 9 bases from J, the junction kept 5 bases outside the gene matches. The CDR3 DNA sequence: TGCGCCAGCAGTCCACGACAGGGTTCACCCCTCCACTTT. Its protein product is CASSPRQGSPLHF.

A remark on this clone: Other DNA sequences of this sample code for an identical CDR3. The rearrangement links TRBV6-5 to TRBJ2-5, with D possibly matching TRBD1 (6 bases). V lost 6 bases and J 1 base, leaving 6 bases between the germline ends. CDR1 and CDR2 (germline): MNHEY, SVGAGI. The CDR3 extends over 12 amino acids. The CDR3 spells CASRQGQETQYF. Here the CDR3 DNA reads TGTGCCAGCAGACAGGGCCAAGAGACCCAGTACTTC.

The chain uses TRBV6-6 and TRBJ1-3, with D tentatively TRBD1 (5 bases). V lost 5 bases, J lost 4 bases, and 24 bases lay in between. Germline V CDR1 and CDR2: MNHNY, SVGAGI (reference sequence). CDR3 size: 18 residues. The DNA for the CDR3 is TGTGCCAGCAGTCCCCTTGGGGCGATCCCTTCGGGCGGAAACACCATATATTTT. It yields the protein CASSPLGAIPSGGNTIYF.

V usage is TRBV4-1 and J usage is TRBJ1-3; D is perhaps TRBD1 (6 bases). V was cut by 1 base and J by 6 bases, with 10 bases left in between. Germline V gene lookup returns CDR1 MGHRA and CDR2 YSYEKL. The CDR3 loop spans 14 amino acids. This CDR3 is CASSQVGTSNTIYF. The CDR3 region has the DNA TGCGCCAGCAGCCAAGTCGGGACATCAAACACCATATATTTT.

The chain is built from TRBV7-9 and TRBJ1-1, with 9 positions matching TRBD1. The germline V gene encodes CDR1 SEHNR and CDR2 FQNEAQ (reference sequence). CDR3 size: 18 residues. With V trimmed by 5 bases and J by 5 bases, 18 bases remained unmatched. The CDR3 loop reads CASSGPPWTGAVGTEAFF. CDR3 sequence (DNA): TGTGCCAGCAGCGGACCTCCGTGGACAGGGGCCGTAGGTACTGAAGCTTTCTTT.